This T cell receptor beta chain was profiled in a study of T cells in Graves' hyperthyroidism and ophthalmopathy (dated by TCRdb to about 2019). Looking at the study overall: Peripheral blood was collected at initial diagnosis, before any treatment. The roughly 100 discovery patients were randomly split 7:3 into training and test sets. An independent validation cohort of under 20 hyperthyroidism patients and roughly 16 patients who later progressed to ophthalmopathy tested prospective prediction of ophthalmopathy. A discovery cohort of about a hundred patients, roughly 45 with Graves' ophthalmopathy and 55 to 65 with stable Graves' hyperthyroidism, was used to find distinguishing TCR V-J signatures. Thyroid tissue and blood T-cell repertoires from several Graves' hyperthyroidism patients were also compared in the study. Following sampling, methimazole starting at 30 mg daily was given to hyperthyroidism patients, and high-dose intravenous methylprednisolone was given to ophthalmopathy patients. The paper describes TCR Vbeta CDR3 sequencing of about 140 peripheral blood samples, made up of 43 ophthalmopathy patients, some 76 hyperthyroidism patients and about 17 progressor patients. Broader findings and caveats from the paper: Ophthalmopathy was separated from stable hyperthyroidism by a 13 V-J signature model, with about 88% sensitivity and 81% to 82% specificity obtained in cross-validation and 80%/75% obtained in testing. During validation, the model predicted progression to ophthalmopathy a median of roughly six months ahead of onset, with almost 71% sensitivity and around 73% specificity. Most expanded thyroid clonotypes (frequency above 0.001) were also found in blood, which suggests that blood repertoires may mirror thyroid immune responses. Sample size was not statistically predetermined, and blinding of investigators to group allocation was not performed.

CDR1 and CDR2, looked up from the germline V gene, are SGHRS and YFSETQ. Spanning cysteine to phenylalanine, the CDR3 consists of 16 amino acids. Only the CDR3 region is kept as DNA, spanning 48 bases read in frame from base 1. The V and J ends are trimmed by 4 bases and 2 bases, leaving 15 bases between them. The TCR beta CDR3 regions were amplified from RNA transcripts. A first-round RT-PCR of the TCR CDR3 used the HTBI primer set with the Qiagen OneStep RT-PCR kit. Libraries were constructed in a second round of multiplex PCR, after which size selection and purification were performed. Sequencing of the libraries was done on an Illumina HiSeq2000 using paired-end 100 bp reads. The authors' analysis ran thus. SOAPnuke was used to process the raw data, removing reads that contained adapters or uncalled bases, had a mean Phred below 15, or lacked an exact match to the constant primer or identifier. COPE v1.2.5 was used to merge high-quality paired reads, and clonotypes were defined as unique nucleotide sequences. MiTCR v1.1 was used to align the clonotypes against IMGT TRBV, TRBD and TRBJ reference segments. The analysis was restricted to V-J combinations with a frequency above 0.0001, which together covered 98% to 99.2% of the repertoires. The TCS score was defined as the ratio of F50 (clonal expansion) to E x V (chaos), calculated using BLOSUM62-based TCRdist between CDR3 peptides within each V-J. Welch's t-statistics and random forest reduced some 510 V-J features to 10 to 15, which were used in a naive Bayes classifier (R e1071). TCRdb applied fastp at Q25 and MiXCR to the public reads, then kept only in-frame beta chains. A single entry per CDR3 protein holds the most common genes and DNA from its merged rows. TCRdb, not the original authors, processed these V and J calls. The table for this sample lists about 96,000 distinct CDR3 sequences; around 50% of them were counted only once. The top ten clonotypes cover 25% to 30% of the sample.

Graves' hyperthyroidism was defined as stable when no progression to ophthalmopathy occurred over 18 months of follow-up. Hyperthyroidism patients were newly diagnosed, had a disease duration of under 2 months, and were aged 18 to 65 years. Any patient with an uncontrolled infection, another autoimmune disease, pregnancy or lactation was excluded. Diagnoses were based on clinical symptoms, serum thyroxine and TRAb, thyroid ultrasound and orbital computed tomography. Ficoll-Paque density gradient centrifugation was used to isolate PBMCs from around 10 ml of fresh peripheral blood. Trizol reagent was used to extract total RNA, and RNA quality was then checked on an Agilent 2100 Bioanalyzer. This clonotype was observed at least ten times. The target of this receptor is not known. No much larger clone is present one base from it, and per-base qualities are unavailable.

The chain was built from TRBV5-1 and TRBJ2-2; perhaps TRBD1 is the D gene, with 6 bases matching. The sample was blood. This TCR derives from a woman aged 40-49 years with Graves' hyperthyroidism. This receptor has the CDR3 CASSPLPQGNTGELFF. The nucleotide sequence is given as TGCGCCAGCAGCCCGCTCCCACAGGGAAACACCGGGGAGCTGTTTTTT.